The next 3 T cell receptor beta chains were all read from a single sample in a study of blood T cell repertoires in COVID-19. TCRdb's table, derived via immunoSEQ multiplex PCR, lists solely in-frame clones and lacks some. The sample shows roughly 200,000 clones, more than 65% of them seen only once. Sequencing was performed on peripheral blood. The receptors shown here come from a woman of 80 years or more with acute or convalescent COVID-19.

V usage is TRBV21-1 and J usage is TRBJ1-4; the table's D call, TRBD1, has no DNA check behind it. TRBV21-1 is noted as a pseudogene. The CDR3 covers 16 residues. CDR3 residues: CASSRGQSTVDEKLFF. The CDR3 bases are TGTGCCAGCAGCAGAGGACAGTCGACGGTCGACGAAAAACTGTTTTTT.

The chain is built from TRBV19 and TRBJ2-3; D might be TRBD2 (6 bases). The length of the CDR3 is 14 residues. Germline CDR1 LNHDA, CDR2 SQIVND (reference sequence). Trimming cost V 1 base and J 4 bases, with 9 bases left between them. CDR3 sequence (DNA): TGTGCCAGTAGTATAGTTGGGGACTCAGATACGCAGTATTTT. As protein: CASSIVGDSDTQYF.

About this clone itself: Other DNA sequences within the sample encode an identical CDR3. The gene calls are TRBV5-4 and TRBJ2-5; 9 positions agree with TRBD2. The CDR3 has 14 amino acids. The germline V gene has CDR1 SGHNT and CDR2 YYREEE (reference sequence). V lost 4 bases, J lost 1 base, and 2 bases stayed unmatched. The CDR3, as DNA: TGTGCCAGCAGCCTAGCGGGGTCCCAAGAGACCCAGTACTTC. Its translation: CASSLAGSQETQYF.